Described below is a single T cell receptor beta chain sequence and its context. Use of 60 Vbeta and 13 Jbeta primers characterized the PCR. The assay was immunoSEQ multiplex PCR, and TCRdb's table has in-frame clones only and misses some. The sample consists of under 200,000 clones, roughly 82% of them appearing once. These data belong to a study of cytomegalovirus exposure and HLA in healthy donors. About the research overall: Sequencing of 150 million to 200 million T cells in an earlier analysis found approximately 120 million unique TCR beta sequences.

There are 19 residues in the CDR3. V was clipped by 2 bases and J by 0 bases, with 20 bases between them. The specimen was PBMCs. The receptor was derived from a woman aged 45 to 65 in good health and CMV-seronegative. The chain joins TRBV23-1 to TRBJ1-3; a possible D gene is TRBD1 (6 bases). TRBV23-1 belongs to the ORF category, with a function that is uncertain. The CDR3 here is CASSQLDRRQGISGNTIYF. In nucleotides, the CDR3 is TGCGCCAGCAGTCAACTTGACAGGCGTCAGGGGATCTCTGGAAACACCATATATTTT.